Below, 10 T cell receptor beta chains from the same sample are listed, as sequenced in a study of long-term antiretroviral therapy in people with HIV. Survey level was the resolution at which the v3.0 immunoSEQ assay ran. Sequencing was performed with immunoSEQ multiplex PCR; in TCRdb, only in-frame clones are kept and a portion is missing. The table shows tens of thousands of clones, with about 86% occurring only once. This material consisted of unsorted PBMCs, taken 1.3 years after starting antiretroviral therapy. The receptors derive from a man aged 55 to 70 with HIV.

The chain combines TRBV29-1 with TRBJ2-3; possible D gene TRBD2, 6 bases. Germline lookup yields CDR1 SQVTM and CDR2 ANQGSEA. V was cut by 7 bases and J by 0 bases, with 8 bases left in between. This CDR3 is 12 amino acids long. CDR3 sequence (DNA): TGCAGCGCGGGAGCTAGCACAGATACGCAGTATTTT. Residues: CSAGASTDTQYF.

This clone was seen once. The rearrangement joins TRBV5-1 to TRBJ2-7; D not resolved. Germline assignment: CDR1 SGHRS and CDR2 YFSETQ. Deletions cut 0 bases from V and 4 bases from J, with 8 bases between. The CDR3 is made up of 13 amino acids. CDR3 sequence (DNA): TGCGCCAGCAGCTTGGGAGGTAGATACGAGCAGTACTTC. It translates to CASSLGGRYEQYF.

The rearrangement joins TRBV5-1 to TRBJ2-7, with D unclear. Trimming left V 1 base short and J 2 bases short, with 19 bases between. The CDR3 has 17 residues. The germline CDR1 and CDR2 sequences are SGHRS and YFSETQ. CDR3 bases: TGCGCCAGCAGCTTGCAACAAGCCGGGTCCCAGGCCTACGAGCAGTACTTC. Encoded protein: CASSLQQAGSQAYEQYF.

This clone was seen once. J is TRBJ2-5 and V is TRBV7-9; D may be TRBD2 (6 bases). V dropped 3 bases and J dropped 5 bases, with 10 bases sitting between them. Germline CDR1 SEHNR, CDR2 FQNEAQ (reference sequence). The CDR3 has 13 amino acids. This CDR3 is CASSFGSRETQYF. CDR3 bases: TGTGCCAGCAGCTTCGGGAGTAGGGAGACCCAGTACTTC.

The chain couples TRBV11-3 to TRBJ2-7, with 8 positions matching TRBD1. Germline V CDR1 and CDR2: SGHNT, YENEEA. The CDR3 has 14 residues. V lost 4 bases to trimming and J lost 4 bases; unmatched junction nucleotides: 6. The CDR3 nucleotides are TGTGCCAGCAGCTCGGGACAGGAAGGTTACGAGCAGTACTTC. As protein: CASSSGQEGYEQYF.

This chain joins TRBV2 and TRBJ1-3, with D perhaps TRBD1 (6 bases). Germline V CDR1 and CDR2: SNHLY, FYNNEI. The CDR3 runs to 14 residues. V dropped 5 bases and J dropped 2 bases, with 10 bases sitting between them. CDR3 amino acids: CASSPDRAGNTIYF. The CDR3 coding sequence is TGTGCCAGCAGTCCGGACAGAGCTGGAAACACCATATATTTT. Filled out from reference TRBV2 and TRBJ1-3, the complete variable domain reads EPEVTQTPSHQVTQMGQEVILRCVPISNHLYFYWYRQILGQKVEFLVSFYNNEISEKSEIFDDQFSVERPDGSNFTLKIRSTKLEDSAMYFCASSPDRAGNTIYFGEGSWLTVV.

The chain employs TRBV10-3 and TRBJ2-2; the D gene could be TRBD1 or TRBD2 (5 bases each). V shed 6 bases and J shed 0 bases, with 23 bases lying between them. The CDR3 is 19 amino acids. Germline CDR1 is ENHRY and CDR2 is SYGVKD. This CDR3 is CAIRDFRRGPHANTGELFF. For the CDR3, the DNA is TGTGCCATCAGGGACTTCCGTAGGGGTCCCCACGCGAACACCGGGGAGCTGTTTTTT.

This rearrangement joins TRBV27 to TRBJ2-6; D gene ambiguous. CDR1 and CDR2 from the germline V gene are MNHEY and SMNVEV (reference sequence). This CDR3 spans 15 amino acids. Trimming removed 3 bases from V and 1 base from J, with 7 bases in between. CDR3 DNA sequence: TGTGCCAGCAGTTTTGACGGGTCTGGGGCCAACGTCCTGACTTTC. This codes for CASSFDGSGANVLTF.

The genes are TRBV5-1 and TRBJ2-7; D ambiguous. The CDR3 length is 15 residues. CDR1 is SGHRS, CDR2 YFSETQ, per germline. The V end lost 3 bases, the J end lost 0 bases, and 13 bases lay between the germline ends. Written as DNA, the CDR3 is TGCGCCAGCAGCTATAGTCCCCCCAGCTCCTACGAGCAGTACTTC. It is translated as CASSYSPPSSYEQYF.

The chain recombines TRBV28 with TRBJ1-5; D may be TRBD1 (6 bases). From germline, CDR1 is MDHEN and CDR2 SYDVKM. V lost 6 bases to trimming and J lost 7 bases, with 13 bases between them. The CDR3 has 13 amino acids. DNA of the CDR3: TGTGCCAGCAGGACAGGTTCGGGGCAGCCCCAGCATTTT. The encoded protein is CASRTGSGQPQHF.